The 21 T cell receptor beta chains reported below all come from one sample, sequenced in a study of cytomegalovirus exposure and HLA in healthy donors. Profiled with immunoSEQ multiplex PCR; TCRdb holds only in-frame clones, not every one. The sample has 100,000 or so clones, about 90% seen once. Sequencing used PBMCs. These receptors originate from a man between 18 and 29 years old in good health and CMV-seropositive.

CDR3 residues: CASSPGQTYEQYF. The CDR3 nucleotides are TGTGCCAGCAGCCCGGGACAGACCTACGAGCAGTACTTC. The chain couples TRBV13 to TRBJ2-7, with 7 bases lining up with TRBD1. Germline V gene sequence: CDR1 PRHDT, CDR2 FYEKMQ (reference sequence). This CDR3 region has 13 residues. J gave up 2 bases and V 5 bases, and 3 bases lay outside the gene matches.

V is TRBV6-6 and J is TRBJ1-1, with D perhaps matching TRBD1 (6 bases). V was trimmed by 5 bases and J by 5 bases, leaving 12 bases between them. The CDR3 spans 13 residues. Germline CDR1 is MNHNY and CDR2 is SVGAGI (reference sequence). CDR3 protein: CASSPQGRTEAFF. Written as DNA, the CDR3 is TGTGCCAGCAGTCCACAGGGTAGGACTGAAGCTTTCTTT.

This rearrangement joins TRBV11-3 to TRBJ2-7; a weak D match, TRBD1 (6 bases). Per germline, CDR1 SGHNT and CDR2 YENEEA. The V end lost 6 bases, the J end lost 3 bases, and 18 bases lay between the germline ends. The CDR3 contains 15 residues. The CDR3 is CASSSWGQGIYEQYF. CDR3 DNA sequence: TGTGCCAGCAGTTCTTGGGGACAAGGCATCTACGAGCAGTACTTC.

The chain carries TRBV10-1 and TRBJ2-3, with 7 nucleotides matching TRBD2. The germline V gene encodes CDR1 WNHNN and CDR2 SYGVQD (reference sequence). V shed 2 bases and J 6 bases; nucleotides not matched to a gene: 11. The CDR3 runs 16 residues. CDR3 coding DNA: TGCGCCAGCAGTGAGGCTGGACTAGAAGTTTCGGATACGCAGTATTTT. It specifies CASSEAGLEVSDTQYF.

The CDR3 protein is CASSYQGAEQYF. In nucleotides, the CDR3 is TGTGCCAGCAGTTATCAGGGCGCCGAGCAGTACTTC. This chain joins TRBV27 and TRBJ2-7; perhaps TRBD1 as D (5 bases). This CDR3 region has 12 residues. Per the germline V gene, CDR1 is MNHEY and CDR2 is SMNVEV (reference sequence). Trimming removed 4 bases at V and 6 bases at J, with 10 bases between.

The J gene is TRBJ1-3, the V gene TRBV9; no clear D. Trimming took 0 bases from V and 0 from J, leaving 10 bases between them. This CDR3 spans 16 amino acids. The germline gives CDR1 SGDLS, CDR2 YYNGEE. The CDR3 DNA reads TGTGCCAGCAGCGTAGGCCCCGGGAACTCTGGAAACACCATATATTTT. Protein sequence: CASSVGPGNSGNTIYF.

The rearrangement links TRBV6-1 to TRBJ2-1; TRBD2 matches at 8 bases. Germline CDR1 MNHNS, CDR2 SASEGT. The trim removed 2 bases at V and 2 bases at J, leaving 2 bases unmatched. The CDR3 is 15 amino acids. CDR3 in DNA: TGTGCCAGCAGTGAATCGGGACTAGCCTACAATGAGCAGTTCTTC. This sequence encodes CASSESGLAYNEQFF.

The genes are TRBV28 and TRBJ1-5, with TRBD1 matching over 8 bases. This CDR3 has 15 amino acids. In germline, CDR1 is MDHEN, CDR2 SYDVKM. Losses at the gene ends were 5 bases for V and 4 bases for J; bases not matched to a gene: 7. In DNA, the CDR3 is TGTGCCAGCAGTACCGGGACAGGCCGTAATCAGCCCCAGCATTTT. It codes for CASSTGTGRNQPQHF. The full variable domain, rest sourced from reference TRBV28 and TRBJ1-5, is DVKVTQSSRYLVKRTGEKVFLECVQDMDHENMFWYRQDPGLGLRLIYFSYDVKMKEKGDIPEGYSVSREKKERFSLILESASTNQTSMYLCASSTGTGRNQPQHFGDGTRLSIL.

The chain uses TRBV2 and TRBJ2-3; 9 bases agree with TRBD2. Germline V gene lookup returns CDR1 SNHLY and CDR2 FYNNEI. This CDR3 spans 17 amino acids. Germline trimming cut 6 bases from V and 5 bases from J; bases unmatched to any gene: 15. CDR3 coding DNA: TGTGCCAGCAGGGCCCCTCAGCGGGAGGCCTGGGTAGATACGCAGTATTTT. Translation gives CASRAPQREAWVDTQYF.

The rearrangement uses TRBV10-3 and TRBJ2-3, with 7 bases matching TRBD1. The CDR3 sequence is 16 residues long. Germline V gene lookup returns CDR1 ENHRY and CDR2 SYGVKD. The J segment lost 6 bases and the V segment lost 2 bases, leaving 11 bases of the junction unmatched. CDR3 nucleotide sequence: TGTGCCATCAGTGAGCCCAGACAGGGAGATAGTGATACGCAGTATTTT. This gives the protein CAISEPRQGDSDTQYF.

This chain joins TRBV11-3 and TRBJ2-3, with 10 bases that match TRBD1. The germline V gene encodes CDR1 SGHNT and CDR2 YENEEA. This CDR3 spans 16 amino acids. The V and J ends lost 5 bases and 2 bases, in that order; junction bases with no gene match: 7. The CDR3 DNA follows: TGTGCCAGCAGCCGGGGGACAGGGGCCTTCACAGATACGCAGTATTTT. Amino acid sequence: CASSRGTGAFTDTQYF.

This sequence joins TRBV9 and TRBJ2-7; D might be TRBD2 (6 bases). The CDR3 contains 16 residues. V was pared by 3 bases and J by 2 bases, with 18 bases between. Germline lookup yields CDR1 SGDLS and CDR2 YYNGEE. CDR3 bases: TGTGCCAGCAGCGCCAACACGGGGACTTCACCCTACGAGCAGTACTTC. Translating it yields CASSANTGTSPYEQYF.

This clone was picked up one time. The chain has TRBV11-2 and TRBJ2-7; D unresolved. Germline CDR1 SGHAT, CDR2 FQNNGV. CDR3 length: 13 amino acids. The V gene lost 1 base and the J gene lost 5 bases, with 9 bases spanning the gap. CDR3 DNA sequence: TGTGCCAGCAGCTTAGCGTATATCCACGAGCAGTACTTC. This sequence encodes CASSLAYIHEQYF.

The chain uses TRBV10-3 and TRBJ1-3; D is undetermined. Germline CDR1 reads ENHRY; CDR2 reads SYGVKD. CDR3 length equals 18 residues. The V and J ends lost 11 bases and 0 bases respectively, with 26 bases between them. This CDR3 is CAHGDATRHSYSGNTIYF. CDR3 sequence (DNA): TGTGCCCACGGGGATGCGACCCGCCACTCGTACTCTGGAAACACCATATATTTT.

The CDR3 region has the DNA TGTGCCAGCAGAAAGGGGGACAGCTATGGCTACACCTTC. This sequence encodes CASRKGDSYGYTF. The chain employs TRBV27 and TRBJ1-2; 7 positions agree with TRBD1. Germline-derived CDR1 and CDR2 are MNHEY and SMNVEV (reference sequence). The CDR3 has 13 amino acids. The junction had 5 bases not matched to a gene; V was cut back by 6 bases and J by 4 bases.

The chain recombines TRBV4-3 with TRBJ2-2, with 13 bases lining up with TRBD2. The CDR3 is 18 residues long. With 3 bases clipped from V and 4 bases from J, the junction kept 8 bases outside the gene matches. The germline V gene encodes CDR1 LGHNA and CDR2 YSLEER. The CDR3 sequence: CASSQKPGLAGFTGELFF. CDR3 sequence (DNA): TGCGCCAGCAGCCAGAAACCGGGACTAGCGGGATTCACCGGGGAGCTGTTTTTT.

The V gene is TRBV10-2, the J gene TRBJ2-1; a weak D match, TRBD1 (6 bases). V shed 3 bases and J shed 4 bases, with 10 bases lying between them. The CDR3 runs to 14 residues. Germline V gene data show CDR1 as WSHSY and CDR2 as SAAADI. CDR3 region: CASSEQGDYNEQFF. The DNA for the CDR3 is TGCGCCAGCAGTGAACAGGGAGATTACAATGAGCAGTTCTTC.

The chain recombines TRBV19 with TRBJ2-7; 8 bases are shared with TRBD1. The CDR3 extends over 15 amino acids. V shed 3 bases and J 8 bases; nucleotides not matched to a gene: 12. Germline assignment: CDR1 LNHDA and CDR2 SQIVND (reference sequence). CDR3 bases: TGTGCCAGTAGTATGGTGTCAGGGGGCCAGTTCAAGCAGTACTTC. Protein product: CASSMVSGGQFKQYF. Full variable domain (missing parts from reference TRBV19 and TRBJ2-7): DGGITQSPKYLFRKEGQNVTLSCEQNLNHDAMYWYRQDPGQGLRLIYYSQIVNDFQKGDIAEGYSVSREKKESFPLTVTSAQKNPTAFYLCASSMVSGGQFKQYFGPGTRLTVT.

The chain is built from TRBV7-3 and TRBJ2-3; 9 nucleotides match TRBD2. This CDR3 has 16 residues. Germline V gives CDR1 SGHTA, CDR2 FQGTGA. Trimming took 4 bases from V and 6 from J; bases not matched to a gene: 11. The CDR3 loop reads CASSSVPSGATDTQYF. In nucleotides, the CDR3 is TGTGCCAGCAGCTCCGTACCTAGCGGGGCAACTGATACGCAGTATTTT.

This clone was seen a handful of times. This chain connects TRBV19 to TRBJ2-7, with D perhaps matching TRBD1 (6 bases). V lost 3 bases to trimming and J lost 3 bases, with 12 bases between them. CDR1 is LNHDA and CDR2 is SQIVND in the germline V gene (reference sequence). The CDR3 has 14 amino acids. The CDR3 bases are TGTGCCAGTAGTATCTCGGGACAACACTACGAGCAGTACTTC. The encoded protein is CASSISGQHYEQYF. Looking up the rest from reference TRBV19 and TRBJ2-7 gives the full variable domain: DGGITQSPKYLFRKEGQNVTLSCEQNLNHDAMYWYRQDPGQGLRLIYYSQIVNDFQKGDIAEGYSVSREKKESFPLTVTSAQKNPTAFYLCASSISGQHYEQYFGPGTRLTVT.

This chain links TRBV27 with TRBJ2-7; 7 bases map to TRBD1. Trimming removed 7 bases from V and 0 bases from J; junction bases left unmatched: 12. The CDR3 is 16 residues long. The germline gives CDR1 MNHEY, CDR2 SMNVEV (reference sequence). The CDR3 here is CASIGPGQLDSYEQYF. The DNA of the CDR3 is TGTGCCAGCATTGGTCCGGGACAGTTAGACTCCTACGAGCAGTACTTC.